What follows is one T cell receptor beta chain and its context. The data were taken from a study of blood T cell repertoires in COVID-19. About the research overall: Both acute and convalescent COVID-19 samples were obtained from the United States, Italy and Spain.

Using immunoSEQ multiplex PCR, the repertoire was profiled, and TCRdb retains in-frame clones only, with some absent. The sample yields roughly 6,100 clones, around nine tenths seen once. The CDR3 has 15 amino acids. Germline V gene lookup returns CDR1 SNHLY and CDR2 FYNNEI. With V trimmed by 6 bases and J by 2 bases, 8 bases remained unmatched. The chain has TRBV2 and TRBJ2-7; TRBD1 agrees at 9 bases. The sequenced material came from peripheral blood. The receptor was derived from a human donor in a cohort sampled during active COVID-19. CDR3 loop: CASSNPGTGTYEQYF. The CDR3 coding sequence is TGTGCCAGCAGCAACCCCGGGACAGGGACCTACGAGCAGTACTTC.